The 10 T cell receptor beta chains reported below all come from one sample, sequenced in a study of T-cell memory formation after mild COVID-19. Each CDR3 protein gets one entry after TCRdb re-called the 5' RACE reads with MiXCR. The top ten clones hold about 22% of a sample with roughly 300,000 distinct CDR3 sequences, around 8% of them seen once. The source material was PBMCs or a T cell subset sorted from them (not recorded which). Source of these receptors: a man younger than 35 who had mild COVID-19 (a few samples of this study predate the infection). Cell type and time point are not known.

This rearrangement joins TRBV5-1 to TRBJ2-3; tentatively, D is TRBD2 (6 bases). This CDR3 has 17 amino acids. With 6 bases removed from V and 0 bases from J, the gap between germline ends came to 20 bases. Germline V gene lookup returns CDR1 SGHRS and CDR2 YFSETQ. The CDR3 nucleotides are TGCGCCAGCAAGGTCGGGGGTATTAGGACTAGCACAGATACGCAGTATTTT. It yields the protein CASKVGGIRTSTDTQYF.

This clonotype was observed a handful of times. J is TRBJ2-1 and V is TRBV12-3 or TRBV12-4, with 7 positions matching TRBD2. CDR3 length equals 13 residues. V lost 5 bases to trimming and J lost 8 bases; unmatched junction nucleotides: 6. The CDR3 loop reads CASSANAGDEQFF. Here the CDR3 DNA reads TGTGCCAGCAGTGCCAACGCGGGGGATGAGCAGTTCTTC.

The chain links TRBV7-8 to TRBJ1-2, with a possible D match to TRBD1 (5 bases). The CDR3 is 14 amino acids. V lost 5 bases and J 8 bases, leaving 18 bases between the germline ends. Germline V gene sequence: CDR1 SGHVS, CDR2 FQNEAQ. CDR3 in amino acids: CASSQLRSGDGYTF. The CDR3 coding sequence is TGTGCCAGCAGCCAACTTAGATCCGGGGACGGCTACACCTTC.

In this sample, this clonotype turned up a few times. V is TRBV5-5 and J is TRBJ2-7; no reliable D call. The CDR3 contains 16 residues. V lost 2 bases, J lost 5 bases, and 20 bases lay in between. Germline V lookup: CDR1 SGHKS, CDR2 YYEKEE (reference sequence). The chain's CDR3 is CASSFSRAPPLDEQYV. CDR3 sequence (DNA): TGTGCCAGCAGCTTTTCCCGGGCACCTCCCCTGGACGAGCAGTACGTC.

The genes are TRBV28 and TRBJ1-5; D unclear. Trimming cost V 8 bases and J 1 base, with 12 bases left between them. This CDR3 is 14 amino acids long. Germline values: CDR1 MDHEN, CDR2 SYDVKM. CDR3 nucleotides: TGTGCCAGCCGTCCGTATACAAGCAATCAGCCCCAGCATTTT. Encoded protein: CASRPYTSNQPQHF. Based on the CDR3 plus reference TRBV28 and TRBJ1-5, the full variable domain is DVKVTQSSRYLVKRTGEKVFLECVQDMDHENMFWYRQDPGLGLRLIYFSYDVKMKEKGDIPEGYSVSREKKERFSLILESASTNQTSMYLCASRPYTSNQPQHFGDGTRLSIL.

This clonotype was counted at least ten times. This chain's CDR3 is CASSLDGVPGHEQYF. CDR3 sequence (DNA): TGTGCCAGCAGCTTAGACGGGGTCCCGGGCCACGAGCAGTACTTC. The V and J genes are TRBV7-3 and TRBJ2-7; TRBD2 might be the D (5 bases). The CDR3 contains 15 residues. Between the trimmed V and J ends, which lost 2 bases and 5 bases, there was a span of 16 bases. Germline V gene lookup returns CDR1 SGHTA and CDR2 FQGTGA.

In this sample, this clonotype turned up many times. The chain employs TRBV12-3 or TRBV12-4 and TRBJ1-5, with D maybe TRBD1 (6 bases). The CDR3 runs 13 residues. The V gene lost 6 bases and the J gene lost 7 bases, with 13 bases spanning the gap. The CDR3, as DNA: TGTGCCAGCAGCCGGGACACATACCAGCCCCAGCATTTT. As protein: CASSRDTYQPQHF.

The CDR3 coding sequence is TGTGCCAGCAGTGCACGGGACAGGGGGGCTATGGTGGAGACCCAGTACTTC. Translating it yields CASSARDRGAMVETQYF. This chain links TRBV5-5 with TRBJ2-5; 11 positions match TRBD1. V was pared by 5 bases and J by 5 bases, with 14 bases of the junction left unmatched. In germline, CDR1 is SGHKS, CDR2 YYEKEE (reference sequence). CDR3 size: 17 residues.

The chain joins TRBV6-6 to TRBJ1-1; D is unresolved. CDR3 length equals 16 residues. The V and J ends lost 2 bases and 0 bases respectively, with 13 bases between them. Per germline, CDR1 MNHNY and CDR2 SVGAGI (reference sequence). The chain's CDR3 is CASSYTRGAMNTEAFF. CDR3 DNA: TGTGCCAGCAGTTACACGCGGGGAGCCATGAACACTGAAGCTTTCTTT.

This chain links TRBV12-3 or TRBV12-4 with TRBJ2-7, with 8 bases that match TRBD2. V lost 6 bases and J lost 6; bases outside the gene matches: 10. This CDR3 is built from 14 residues. The CDR3 here is CASSSGTRTSEQYV. CDR3 DNA: TGTGCCAGCAGCTCCGGGACTAGAACTTCCGAGCAGTACGTC.